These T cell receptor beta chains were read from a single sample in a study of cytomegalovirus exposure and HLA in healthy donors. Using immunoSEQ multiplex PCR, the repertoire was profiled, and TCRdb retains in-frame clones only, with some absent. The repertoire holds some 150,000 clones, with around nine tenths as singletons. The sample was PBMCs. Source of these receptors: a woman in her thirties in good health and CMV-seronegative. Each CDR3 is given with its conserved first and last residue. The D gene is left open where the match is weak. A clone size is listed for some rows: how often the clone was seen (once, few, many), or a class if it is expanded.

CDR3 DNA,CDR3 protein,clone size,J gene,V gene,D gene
TGCGCCAGCAGCCAAGATTTCTCGACTAGCGGGGGCTCCTACGAGCAGTACTTC,CASSQDFSTSGGSYEQYF,-,TRBJ2-7,TRBV4-1,TRBD2
TGTGCCAGCAGCTTAGGGGCGTCCCCGGGACAGGGGCTTTCCACCTTC,CASSLGASPGQGLSTF,-,TRBJ1-2,TRBV7-9,TRBD1
TGTGCCAGCAGTGAATCCGCGGAACTGCTCTATGGCTACACCTTC,CASSESAELLYGYTF,few,TRBJ1-2,TRBV6-1,-
TGTGCCAGCAGTTTTGAAGGGGCCCATCAGCCCCAGCATTTT,CASSFEGAHQPQHF,-,TRBJ1-5,TRBV27,-
TGTGCCAGCAGCGCCGAGGGGACAGCTAATTCACCCCTCCACTTT,CASSAEGTANSPLHF,-,TRBJ1-6,TRBV9,TRBD1
TGCGCCAGCAGCTTGGATGCGGGGTTCTACGAGCAGTACTTC,CASSLDAGFYEQYF,-,TRBJ2-7,TRBV5-1,-
TGTGCCAGCAGTGAAGCTCGGGGAGACACTGAAGCTTTCTTT,CASSEARGDTEAFF,-,TRBJ1-1,TRBV6-1,-
TGTGCCAGCAGCTCCTTTTGGGGGGAATTAATCGGGCAGTACTTC,CASSSFWGELIGQYF,-,TRBJ2-7,TRBV28,-
TGCAGCGTACGCGTCAGGGCGCCGAACACCGGGGAGCTGTTTTTT,CSVRVRAPNTGELFF,once,TRBJ2-2,TRBV29-1,-
TGTGCCAGCGGCTTCAGGGATTACAATAATTCACCCCTCCACTTT,CASGFRDYNNSPLHF,-,TRBJ1-6,TRBV5-6,-
TGCGCCAGCAGCGGACGACAGGGAGGAAACTACGAGCAGTACTTC,CASSGRQGGNYEQYF,-,TRBJ2-7,TRBV5-1,-
TGTGCCAGCATGGGGCCCTCCGACTCGGGCACCGGGGAGCTGTTTTTT,CASMGPSDSGTGELFF,-,TRBJ2-2,TRBV27,-
TGCGCCAGCAGCCATACTACAACTAATGAAAAACTGTTTTTT,CASSHTTTNEKLFF,-,TRBJ1-4,TRBV4-3,-
TGTGCCAGCAGCGTAGGGACAGGGGTTAGCACAGATACGCAGTATTTT,CASSVGTGVSTDTQYF,-,TRBJ2-3,TRBV9,TRBD1
TGTGCCTGGAGTGGAGGACAGGGGATAAATTCACCCCTCCACTTT,CAWSGGQGINSPLHF,-,TRBJ1-6,TRBV30,TRBD1
TGTGCCATCAGTGAGTCGACAGTCTATGGCTACACCTTC,CAISESTVYGYTF,few,TRBJ1-2,TRBV10-3,-
TGTGCCAGCAGCGTAGAAGTGACACCTAACTATGGCTACACCTTC,CASSVEVTPNYGYTF,-,TRBJ1-2,TRBV9,-
TGTGCCAGCTCACCTACACAGGGGTACGAGCAGTACTTC,CASSPTQGYEQYF,once,TRBJ2-7,TRBV18,TRBD1
TGTGCCAGCAGCACCGCGAGCGGGGGAACCTACGAGCAGTACTTC,CASSTASGGTYEQYF,-,TRBJ2-7,TRBV14,TRBD2
TGTGCCAGCACCACCGGGAACTCCTACAATGAGCAGTTCTTC,CASTTGNSYNEQFF,once,TRBJ2-1,TRBV2,-
TGTGCCAGCAGCTCTTCTAGCGGGGGGCCGAACACCGGGGAGCTGTTTTTT,CASSSSSGGPNTGELFF,-,TRBJ2-2,TRBV7-9,TRBD2
TGTGCCAGCAGTTCGACAGGGGTAAATAGCAATCAGCCCCAGCATTTT,CASSSTGVNSNQPQHF,-,TRBJ1-5,TRBV6-5,TRBD1
TGTGCCAGCAGCCAAGGGGAGGGGGGGCGGAACACTGAAGCTTTCTTT,CASSQGEGGRNTEAFF,-,TRBJ1-1,TRBV4-2,-
TGTGCCAGCCTCCCCACAGGGATTGGGGCAACTAATGAAAAACTGTTTTTT,CASLPTGIGATNEKLFF,once,TRBJ1-4,TRBV2,-
TGCGCCAGCAGTGAGTCCGGAACAGGAGGGTGGTACGAGCAGTACTTC,CASSESGTGGWYEQYF,-,TRBJ2-7,TRBV10-2,-
TGTGCCACCAAAGGCGGTAACACAGATACGCAGTATTTT,CATKGGNTDTQYF,-,TRBJ2-3,TRBV18,-
TGTGCCAGCAGCCAAGCCGAGGGGACAGGGGAAGGCTACGAGCAGTACTTC,CASSQAEGTGEGYEQYF,-,TRBJ2-7,TRBV4-2,TRBD1
TGTGCCGGCTCACAGATCCGGGGGACAGATACGCAGTATTTT,CAGSQIRGTDTQYF,-,TRBJ2-3,TRBV6-1,-
TGTGCCAGCTGCCATCCTAGCGGGGGGGCCTACGAGCAGTACTTC,CASCHPSGGAYEQYF,few,TRBJ2-7,TRBV2,TRBD2
TGCGCCAGCAGGCTGGGCAGCCAAGAGACCCAGTACTTC,CASRLGSQETQYF,-,TRBJ2-5,TRBV5-1,-
TGTGCCAGCAGCTTAGTTGGCAGGGGGCTTACCGGGGAGCTGTTTTTT,CASSLVGRGLTGELFF,-,TRBJ2-2,TRBV7-2,TRBD1
TGTGCTAGCAGCTTGTACGGGGACAGGCCCCTCCAAGAGACCCAGTACTTC,CASSLYGDRPLQETQYF,-,TRBJ2-5,TRBV7-7,TRBD1
TGTGCCAGCTCACCAATCTTGCCAGGGATGGTGAACACTGAAGCTTTCTTT,CASSPILPGMVNTEAFF,-,TRBJ1-1,TRBV18,-
TGCGCCAGCAGCCAGGTGGTGGGGACTAGCTACCTGGAGGGGGACTTC,CASSQVVGTSYLEGDF,-,TRBJ2-7,TRBV4-1,TRBD2
TGCAGTGCTAGAGATGGCCCCGGCTACACCTTC,CSARDGPGYTF,-,TRBJ1-2,TRBV20-1,-
TGTGCCACAGGGAACAGGGGAAACGAGCAGTACTTC,CATGNRGNEQYF,once,TRBJ2-7,TRBV6-1,TRBD1
TGCGCCAGCAGCCAAGATCACAGGGTGATCTATGGCTACACCTTC,CASSQDHRVIYGYTF,once,TRBJ1-2,TRBV4-3,-
TGTGCCAGCAGTCTTGAATCGGGAAACTATGGCTACACCTTC,CASSLESGNYGYTF,-,TRBJ1-2,TRBV2,-
TGTGCCAGCAGCACACCCAGGGTCTACGAGCAGTACTTC,CASSTPRVYEQYF,once,TRBJ2-7,TRBV7-9,-
TGTGCCAGCTCCCCTACTAGCGGGAGCACAGATACGCAGTATTTT,CASSPTSGSTDTQYF,-,TRBJ2-3,TRBV18,TRBD2
TGTGCCAGCAGCCCCATAGGGACAGGGACCACCGGGGAGCTGTTTTTT,CASSPIGTGTTGELFF,-,TRBJ2-2,TRBV14,TRBD1
TGTGCCAGCAGCCCGGGGGGGAACACTGAAGCTTTCTTT,CASSPGGNTEAFF,-,TRBJ1-1,TRBV7-2,-
TGTGCCAGCAGACCCCCTGGCAGTTACAATGAGCAGTTCTTC,CASRPPGSYNEQFF,-,TRBJ2-1,TRBV2,-
TGCGCCAGCAGCCGACCCGGGACAGTATACGAGCAGTACTTC,CASSRPGTVYEQYF,-,TRBJ2-7,TRBV5-1,TRBD1
TGTGCCAGCAGTGAAAGGCGGCAGACTAATCAGCCCCAGCATTTT,CASSERRQTNQPQHF,-,TRBJ1-5,TRBV6-1,-
TGTGCCAGCAGGCGGGACTCACCCCTTCCCCAGCATTTT,CASRRDSPLPQHF,-,TRBJ1-5,TRBV28,-
TGCGCCAGCAGCAAACTCCTAGCGGGGGGGTACACCGGGGAGCTGTTTTTT,CASSKLLAGGYTGELFF,once,TRBJ2-2,TRBV5-1,TRBD2
TGTGCCAGCCGTACGGGGGCTTTCTTT,CASRTGAFF,-,TRBJ1-1,TRBV21-1,-
TGCGCCAGCAGTAGGAAGGGGGGGCCTAATGAAAAACTGTTTTTT,CASSRKGGPNEKLFF,-,TRBJ1-4,TRBV23-1,-
TGTGCCAGCAGTTACCTCCTAGGGGCTAGCACAGATACGCAGTATTTT,CASSYLLGASTDTQYF,once,TRBJ2-3,TRBV6-5,-
TGCAGCGTCATCAGAGCGGGGGGGCCGACAGATACGCAGTATTTT,CSVIRAGGPTDTQYF,-,TRBJ2-3,TRBV29-1,TRBD2
TGTGCCAGCAGCTACCTTACAGGCGACAGCTATGGCTACACCTTC,CASSYLTGDSYGYTF,-,TRBJ1-2,TRBV6-5,-
TGCAGCGTAGGGGGCAAGATCACAGATACGCAGTATTTT,CSVGGKITDTQYF,-,TRBJ2-3,TRBV29-1,TRBD1
TGCGCCAGCAGCCCACTAGGTGACCGCTCCTACGAGCAGTACTTC,CASSPLGDRSYEQYF,-,TRBJ2-7,TRBV5-1,-